Presented here are 29 T cell receptor beta chains from one specimen sequenced in a study of blood T cell repertoires in COVID-19. Using immunoSEQ multiplex PCR, the repertoire was profiled, and TCRdb retains in-frame clones only, with some absent. The sample consists of 100,000 to 120,000 clones, 70% to 90% of them appearing once. Sequencing input: peripheral blood. The receptor set was obtained from a woman between 65 and 79 years old who had recovered from COVID-19.

This clone was counted only a few times. This chain links TRBV2 with TRBJ1-2; D gene ambiguous. This CDR3 has 12 amino acids. Trimming removed 1 base from V and 8 bases from J, with 8 bases in between. CDR1 is SNHLY, CDR2 FYNNEI, per germline. DNA of the CDR3: TGTGCCAGCAGTGAAGGACTAAGGGGCTACACCTTC. Amino acid sequence: CASSEGLRGYTF.

The rearrangement joins TRBV11-2 to TRBJ2-1; 8 nucleotides agree with TRBD2. CDR3 length: 13 residues. J gave up 14 bases and V 1 base, and 7 bases lay outside the gene matches. Germline CDR1 and CDR2: SGHAT and FQNNGV. CDR3 residues: CASSLVTSGSEFF. CDR3 sequence (DNA): TGTGCCAGCAGCTTAGTTACCAGCGGGAGTGAGTTCTTC. Combining the CDR3 with reference TRBV11-2 and TRBJ2-1 gives the whole variable domain EAGVAQSPRYKIIEKRQSVAFWCNPISGHATLYWYQQILGQGPKLLIQFQNNGVVDDSQLPKDRFSAERLKGVDSTLKIQPAKLEDSAVYLCASSLVTSGSEFFGPGTRLTVL.

The J gene is TRBJ2-7, the V gene TRBV28; TRBD1 matches 9 bases. The CDR3 is 15 residues long. Germline values: CDR1 MDHEN, CDR2 SYDVKM. Unmatched junction bases numbered 9, after V lost 6 bases and J lost 3 bases. This chain's CDR3 is CASSLGGTGIYEQYF. The CDR3 nucleotides read TGTGCCAGCAGCCTTGGGGGGACAGGGATCTACGAGCAGTACTTC. The full variable domain, rest sourced from reference TRBV28 and TRBJ2-7, is DVKVTQSSRYLVKRTGEKVFLECVQDMDHENMFWYRQDPGLGLRLIYFSYDVKMKEKGDIPEGYSVSREKKERFSLILESASTNQTSMYLCASSLGGTGIYEQYFGPGTRLTVT.

The J gene is TRBJ2-7, the V gene TRBV7-9; a possible D gene is TRBD1 (5 bases). In germline, CDR1 is SEHNR, CDR2 FQNEAQ (reference sequence). V was cut by 1 base and J by 3 bases, with 13 bases left in between. The CDR3 length is 15 residues. The CDR3 coding sequence is TGTGCCAGCAGCTTAGGGATGGGGCTCGGCTACGAGCAGTACTTC. Its translation: CASSLGMGLGYEQYF. Full variable domain (remainder filled in from reference TRBV7-9 and TRBJ2-7): DTGVSQNPRHKITKRGQNVTFRCDPISEHNRLYWYRQTLGQGPEFLTYFQNEAQLEKSRLLSDRFSAERPKGSFSTLEIQRTEQGDSAMYLCASSLGMGLGYEQYFGPGTRLTVT.

The V call is TRBV14, the J call TRBJ2-7; D perhaps matches TRBD1 (6 bases). Per germline, CDR1 SGHDN and CDR2 FVKESK. V lost 4 bases and J 3 bases, leaving 16 bases between the germline ends. This CDR3 is built from 15 residues. CDR3 loop: CASSRGHSGIYEQYF. CDR3 DNA: TGTGCCAGCAGCCGGGGACATTCGGGCATCTACGAGCAGTACTTC.

The V and J genes are TRBV24-1 and TRBJ2-4; 7 nucleotides line up with TRBD2. CDR3 size: 14 residues. Looked up from germline, CDR1 is KGHDR and CDR2 is SFDVKD. With 4 bases clipped from V and 4 bases from J, the junction kept 3 bases outside the gene matches. As DNA, the CDR3 is TGTGCCACCAGTGAGGGGGGGAGAAAAAACATTCAGTACTTC. This encodes CATSEGGRKNIQYF.

This rearrangement joins TRBV27 to TRBJ2-7; tentatively, D is TRBD2 (5 bases). This CDR3 contains 13 residues. Deletions cut 0 bases from V and 3 bases from J, with 6 bases between. The germline V gene has CDR1 MNHEY and CDR2 SMNVEV (reference sequence). CDR3 coding DNA: TGTGCCAGCAGTTTATCGGCGGGCTACGAGCAGTACTTC. The encoded protein is CASSLSAGYEQYF.

The rearrangement links TRBV5-4 to TRBJ1-2; D is perhaps TRBD1 (6 bases). Trimming shortened V by 0 bases and J by 14 bases, and 14 bases separated the two germline ends. The CDR3 is made up of 12 amino acids. CDR1 SGHNT and CDR2 YYREEE come from the germline V gene (reference sequence). Written as DNA, the CDR3 is TGTGCCAGCAGCTTGGCCGCCGCAGGGGAAACCTTC. It translates to CASSLAAAGETF.

This clone was counted a few times. The chain couples TRBV5-1 to TRBJ1-1; tentative D call: TRBD1 (5 bases). V gave up 4 bases and J gave up 5 bases, with 15 bases separating them. The CDR3 has 14 residues. Looked up from germline, CDR1 is SGHRS and CDR2 is YFSETQ. The CDR3 DNA follows: TGCGCCAGCAGCCCCGCGCAGGGATATACTGAAGCTTTCTTT. Amino acids: CASSPAQGYTEAFF.

The rearrangement uses TRBV15 and TRBJ2-5; a weak D match, TRBD1 (6 bases). Trimming took off 9 bases at V and 5 bases at J, with 16 bases between the two ends. The CDR3 loop spans 13 amino acids. Germline V gene lookup returns CDR1 LNHNV and CDR2 YYDKDF (reference sequence). CDR3 sequence reads: CATGVGAGETQYF. DNA for the CDR3: TGTGCCACGGGCGTGGGGGCCGGGGAGACCCAGTACTTC.

This chain links TRBV27 with TRBJ2-7, with a possible D match to TRBD1 (5 bases). The germline gives CDR1 MNHEY, CDR2 SMNVEV (reference sequence). The CDR3 runs 15 residues. Trimming removed 5 bases from V and 1 base from J, with 15 bases in between. The CDR3 reads CASSTRQTVSYEQYF. The DNA for the CDR3 is TGTGCCAGCAGTACCCGACAGACCGTTTCCTACGAGCAGTACTTC.

The chain recombines TRBV11-3 with TRBJ2-7; D might be TRBD2 (7 bases). The V end lost 5 bases, the J end lost 6 bases, and 14 bases lay between the germline ends. Germline CDR1 is SGHNT and CDR2 is YENEEA. The CDR3 contains 13 residues. CDR3 amino acids: CASSRNREGEQYF. The CDR3 nucleotides read TGTGCCAGCAGCCGAAACAGGGAGGGCGAGCAGTACTTC.

The chain employs TRBV27 and TRBJ2-7; weak D call: TRBD2 (6 bases). Germline CDR1 MNHEY, CDR2 SMNVEV (reference sequence). There are 12 residues in the CDR3. V shed 11 bases and J shed 3 bases, with 14 bases lying between them. The CDR3 region is CASGESGYEQYF. The CDR3 DNA reads as TGTGCCTCGGGAGAGTCGGGCTACGAGCAGTACTTC.

The count of this clone is one. The chain couples TRBV7-9 to TRBJ2-5; no clear D gene. CDR1 SEHNR and CDR2 FQNEAQ come from the germline V gene (reference sequence). This CDR3 comprises 11 residues. V lost 5 bases and J 6 bases, leaving 7 bases between the germline ends. CDR3 sequence (DNA): TGTGCCAGCAGCCCAGGAAAGACCCAGTACTTC. Translated, it gives CASSPGKTQYF. Full variable domain (missing parts from reference TRBV7-9 and TRBJ2-5): DTGVSQNPRHKITKRGQNVTFRCDPISEHNRLYWYRQTLGQGPEFLTYFQNEAQLEKSRLLSDRFSAERPKGSFSTLEIQRTEQGDSAMYLCASSPGKTQYFGPGTRLLVL.

The chain recombines TRBV12-5 with TRBJ2-1, with a possible D match to TRBD2 (6 bases). CDR1 and CDR2 (germline): LGHNT, FRNRAP. V lost 9 bases to trimming and J lost 5 bases, with 14 bases between them. The CDR3 contains 13 residues. The CDR3: CARPGSPDNEQFF. The CDR3 nucleotides read TGTGCTAGACCCGGGAGCCCTGACAATGAGCAGTTCTTC.

V is TRBV10-3 and J is TRBJ2-5; 9 positions match TRBD1. The CDR3 totals 14 residues. CDR1 ENHRY and CDR2 SYGVKD come from the germline V gene. Trimming cost V 6 bases and J 2 bases; bases outside gene matches: 4. CDR3 protein: CAIRTDRGQETQYF. In nucleotides, the CDR3 is TGTGCCATCAGAACCGACAGGGGGCAAGAGACCCAGTACTTC.

The chain uses TRBV7-3 and TRBJ2-2; no clear D gene. The V and J ends lost 5 bases and 3 bases respectively, with 4 bases between them. CDR3 length: 12 amino acids. Germline V lookup: CDR1 SGHTA, CDR2 FQGTGA. CDR3 coding DNA: TGTGCCAGCAGCCCTGACACCGGGGAGCTGTTTTTT. As protein: CASSPDTGELFF.

This clone was seen more than once but under ten times. This chain connects TRBV2 to TRBJ1-5; 12 bases agree with TRBD1. Germline CDR1 reads SNHLY; CDR2 reads FYNNEI. The trim removed 4 bases at V and 1 base at J, leaving 8 bases unmatched. The CDR3 loop spans 18 amino acids. This CDR3 reads CASSGAGQGALSNQPQHF. CDR3 nucleotide sequence: TGTGCCAGCAGTGGGGCGGGACAGGGGGCATTAAGCAATCAGCCCCAGCATTTT.

V usage is TRBV19 and J usage is TRBJ2-2; 10 bases agree with TRBD1. Germline CDR1 is LNHDA and CDR2 is SQIVND (reference sequence). CDR3 size: 13 residues. With 5 bases clipped from V and 9 bases from J, the junction kept 3 bases outside the gene matches. CDR3 nucleotide sequence: TGTGCCAGTAGTCGACAGGGGGCGAGGGAGCTGTTTTTT. Translating it yields CASSRQGARELFF.

This chain uses TRBV4-3 with TRBJ2-3; 7 bases agree with TRBD1. Germline CDR1 and CDR2: LGHNA and YSLEER. The CDR3 totals 14 residues. After removal of 1 base from V and 5 bases from J, the junction contained 3 bases not matched to a gene. CDR3 DNA: TGCGCCAGCAGCCAAGTGACAGGGCGAGATACGCAGTATTTT. It encodes CASSQVTGRDTQYF.

The chain links TRBV28 to TRBJ2-5, with D perhaps TRBD2 (5 bases). V lost 5 bases to trimming and J lost 2 bases, with 12 bases between them. CDR1 and CDR2 (germline): MDHEN, SYDVKM. There are 14 residues in the CDR3. Here the CDR3 reads CASSRPWTQETQYF. The CDR3 DNA reads TGTGCCAGCAGTCGCCCCTGGACTCAAGAGACCCAGTACTTC.

Only a few counts were recorded for this clone. The CDR3 is CASSFDREAFF. CDR3 in DNA: TGTGCCAGCAGTTTTGACAGGGAAGCTTTCTTT. The chain couples TRBV12-3 or TRBV12-4 to TRBJ1-1; TRBD1 might be the D (6 bases). This CDR3 is 11 amino acids long. V was shortened by 3 bases and J by 8 bases, with 7 bases between the two germline ends.

The V gene is TRBV5-1, the J gene TRBJ2-3; TRBD2 aligns across 7 bases. The V segment lost 0 bases and the J segment 3 bases; nucleotides outside the gene matches: 7. Germline V gene sequence: CDR1 SGHRS, CDR2 YFSETQ. CDR3 length: 16 amino acids. CDR3 DNA: TGCGCCAGCAGCTTGGGTGCGGGAGAGGGGACAGATACGCAGTATTTT. Translated, it gives CASSLGAGEGTDTQYF.

V usage is TRBV30 and J usage is TRBJ2-7; TRBD1 matches at 10 bases. Germline V gene sequence: CDR1 GTSNPN, CDR2 SVGIG (reference sequence). The V and J ends lost 4 bases and 5 bases, in that order; junction bases with no gene match: 5. The CDR3 is 13 amino acids. CDR3 DNA sequence: TGTGCCTGGACCATGGACAGGGGGAACGAGCAGTACTTC. It is translated as CAWTMDRGNEQYF.

The V gene is TRBV4-2, the J gene TRBJ2-7, with 10 bases identical to TRBD2. Germline V gives CDR1 LGHNA, CDR2 YNFKEQ. V lost 3 bases to trimming and J lost 0 bases; unmatched junction nucleotides: 2. The CDR3 has 15 amino acids. Written as DNA, the CDR3 is TGTGCCAGCAGCCATGCTAGCGGGAGCTCCTACGAGCAGTACTTC. As protein: CASSHASGSSYEQYF.

Note on this clone: One junction end does not reproduce the germline sequence, and a read error may be involved. The chain joins TRBV7-7 to TRBJ2-5, with TRBD2 matching over 13 bases. This CDR3 is 16 amino acids long. Germline CDR1 is SSHAT and CDR2 is FNYEAQ (reference sequence). The CDR3, as DNA: TGTGCTAGCAGCCCCGGGACTAGCGGGGCAAAAGAGACCCAGTACTTC. It specifies CASSPGTSGAKETQYF.

DNA of the CDR3: TGTGCCAGCAGCCCCCTGACAGGGGATTTCTCCTCTGGAAACACCATATATTTT. Translation gives CASSPLTGDFSSGNTIYF. V gene TRBV4-2 combines with J gene TRBJ1-3, with TRBD1 identical over 8 bases. After removal of 4 bases from V and 0 bases from J, the junction contained 11 bases not matched to a gene. The CDR3 length is 18 residues. Per the germline V gene, CDR1 is LGHNA and CDR2 is YNFKEQ.

The CDR3 sequence is CASSKDRILNEQFF. The CDR3 nucleotides are TGTGCCAGCTCCAAGGACAGGATATTGAATGAGCAGTTCTTC. The V gene is TRBV7-3, the J gene TRBJ2-1; TRBD1 agrees at 7 bases. J lost 7 bases, V lost 8 bases, and 11 bases had no gene match. The length of the CDR3 is 14 residues. The V gene's germline CDR1 is SGHTA and CDR2 FQGTGA.

The chain links TRBV19 to TRBJ2-4, with 8 bases aligning to TRBD2. The CDR3 spans 17 residues. Germline CDR1 LNHDA, CDR2 SQIVND (reference sequence). J lost 0 bases, V lost 4 bases, and 8 bases had no gene match. CDR3 DNA: TGTGCCAGTAGTAAGCCGTCAGCGGGAGTAGCCAAAAACATTCAGTACTTC. Translating it yields CASSKPSAGVAKNIQYF.